This T cell receptor (beta chain) derives from a study of T cells in tumors after PD-1 blockade. Germline lookup yields CDR1 MNHEY and CDR2 SVGAGI. Deletions cut 0 bases from V and 2 bases from J, with 13 bases between. The CDR3 extends over 16 amino acids. Sequencing used immunoSEQ multiplex PCR; TCRdb keeps in-frame clones, though not all of them. The data show around 35,000 clones, 73% seen once. The sample in question was PBMCs, obtained after anti-PD-1 treatment. The chain links TRBV6-5 to TRBJ1-1; D remains unclear. This receptor was identified in a human donor with basal cell carcinoma. The CDR3 reads CASSYSRNAINTEAFF. The CDR3 DNA reads as TGTGCCAGCAGTTACTCGAGAAACGCAATTAACACTGAAGCTTTCTTT.